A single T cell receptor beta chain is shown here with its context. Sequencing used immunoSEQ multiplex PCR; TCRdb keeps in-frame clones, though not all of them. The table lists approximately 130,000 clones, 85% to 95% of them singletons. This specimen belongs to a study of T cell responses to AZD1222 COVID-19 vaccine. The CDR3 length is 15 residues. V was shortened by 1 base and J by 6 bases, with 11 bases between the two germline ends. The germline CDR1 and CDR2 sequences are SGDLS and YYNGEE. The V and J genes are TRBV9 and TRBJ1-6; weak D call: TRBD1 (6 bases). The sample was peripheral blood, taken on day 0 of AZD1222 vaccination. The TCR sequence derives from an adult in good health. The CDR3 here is CASSVTQGANSPLHF. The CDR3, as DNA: TGTGCCAGCAGCGTAACACAGGGCGCTAATTCACCCCTCCACTTT.